These 13 T cell receptor beta chains originate from one sample sequenced in a study of cytomegalovirus exposure and HLA in healthy donors. Assay used: immunoSEQ multiplex PCR; TCRdb lists only in-frame clones, some missing. This table holds some 170,000 clones, 86% found once. Sequenced input: PBMCs. These receptors came from a man under 40 in good health and CMV-seropositive.

Note on this clone: Other DNA sequences in the same sample also yield this CDR3. The chain is built from TRBV6-5 and TRBJ2-7, with D maybe TRBD2 (6 bases). Trimming removed 2 bases at V and 4 bases at J, with 12 bases between. This CDR3 has 14 residues. Per the germline V gene, CDR1 is MNHEY and CDR2 is SVGAGI. The CDR3 is CASSYGAGRYEQYF. The CDR3 DNA reads as TGTGCCAGCAGTTACGGCGCAGGGAGGTACGAGCAGTACTTC.

The chain has TRBV7-3 and TRBJ2-7; possibly TRBD1 for D (6 bases). Trimming shortened V by 2 bases and J by 3 bases, and 17 bases separated the two germline ends. CDR3 length: 16 residues. CDR1 is SGHTA, CDR2 FQGTGA, per germline. CDR3 amino acids: CASSLVSHARGYEQYF. The CDR3 region has the DNA TGTGCCAGCAGCTTAGTTTCCCACGCCAGGGGCTACGAGCAGTACTTC.

The V call is TRBV4-3, the J call TRBJ2-7; D remains ambiguous. This CDR3 has 13 amino acids. CDR1 is LGHNA, CDR2 YSLEER, per germline. The V end was cut by 0 bases, the J end by 7 bases, with 10 bases between. The CDR3 DNA is TGCGCCAGCAGCCAAGATAACGAGGATGAGCAGTACTTC. Its protein product is CASSQDNEDEQYF.

The chain has TRBV4-1 and TRBJ2-7; D gene uncertain. The CDR3 length is 15 residues. The V gene's germline CDR1 is MGHRA and CDR2 YSYEKL. The germline V and J ends were trimmed by 1 base and 2 bases, with 12 bases remaining between them. The CDR3 reads CASSQGGGLAYEQYF. CDR3 coding DNA: TGCGCCAGCAGCCAAGGCGGCGGATTAGCCTACGAGCAGTACTTC.

The V call is TRBV7-9, the J call TRBJ2-5; D uncertain. CDR3 length: 13 residues. V lost 7 bases and J lost 2, with 11 bases in between. The germline gives CDR1 SEHNR, CDR2 FQNEAQ (reference sequence). The CDR3 DNA reads TGTGCCAGCACCGTACAGATACAAGAGACCCAGTACTTC. This gives the protein CASTVQIQETQYF.

This sequence joins TRBV6-5 and TRBJ2-7; D perhaps matches TRBD1 (6 bases). Germline V gene lookup returns CDR1 MNHEY and CDR2 SVGAGI. The V gene lost 6 bases and the J gene lost 6 bases, with 21 bases spanning the gap. The CDR3 is 15 amino acids. In nucleotides, the CDR3 is TGTGCCAGCAGCCTCCTGGGGCAGGGGATCACCGAGCAGTACTTC. Amino acid sequence: CASSLLGQGITEQYF.

The chain is built from TRBV9 and TRBJ2-7, with 11 bases identical to TRBD2. With 2 bases clipped from V and 0 bases from J, the junction kept 1 base outside the gene matches. The CDR3 totals 15 residues. CDR1 is SGDLS and CDR2 is YYNGEE in the germline V gene. The CDR3 coding sequence is TGTGCCAGCAGCGTTGGGACTAGCGGCTCCTACGAGCAGTACTTC. Translated, it gives CASSVGTSGSYEQYF.

This chain uses TRBV28 with TRBJ1-3; D call uncertain. V lost 1 base, J lost 3 bases, and 7 bases lay in between. Per the germline V gene, CDR1 is MDHEN and CDR2 is SYDVKM. The CDR3 length is 14 residues. The chain's CDR3 is CASSLYEGGNTIYF. CDR3 nucleotides: TGTGCCAGCAGTTTATACGAGGGTGGAAACACCATATATTTT.

The chain's CDR3 is CASNRDNRGEKLFF. CDR3 nucleotides: TGTGCCAGCAACCGGGACAACAGGGGGGAAAAACTGTTTTTT. V is TRBV9 and J is TRBJ1-4, with 8 nucleotides matching TRBD1. Germline values: CDR1 SGDLS, CDR2 YYNGEE. J lost 8 bases, V lost 6 bases, and 9 bases had no gene match. This CDR3 is built from 14 residues.

V and J are TRBV27 and TRBJ1-2; 7 bases map to TRBD1. The trim removed 0 bases at V and 7 bases at J, leaving 8 bases unmatched. Germline assignment: CDR1 MNHEY and CDR2 SMNVEV (reference sequence). The CDR3 is made up of 15 amino acids. For the CDR3, the DNA is TGTGCCAGCAGTTTATCCATCGACAGGGTCTCTGGCTACACCTTC. Its translation: CASSLSIDRVSGYTF.

This chain uses TRBV7-2 with TRBJ2-2; D remains ambiguous. Per germline, CDR1 SGHTA and CDR2 FQGNSA. This CDR3 is 14 amino acids long. V gave up 1 base and J gave up 7 bases, with 10 bases separating them. The CDR3 nucleotides are TGTGCCAGCAGCTTAGAGGTGTCTGTCGGGGAGCTGTTTTTT. Translation: CASSLEVSVGELFF.

This rearrangement joins TRBV28 to TRBJ1-2; a possible D gene is TRBD1 (6 bases). CDR1 and CDR2 (germline): MDHEN, SYDVKM. This CDR3 is 18 amino acids long. The germline V and J ends were trimmed by 4 bases and 5 bases, with 26 bases remaining between them. For the CDR3, the DNA is TGTGCCAGCAGTTCCTTGGTCCCCCTCACAGGGACCCTTTATGGCTACACCTTC. Protein sequence: CASSSLVPLTGTLYGYTF.

In DNA form, the CDR3 reads TGTGCCAGCAGGCCCGGTCTTCCCTCGAACACTGAAGCTTTCTTT. The encoded protein is CASRPGLPSNTEAFF. This rearrangement joins TRBV6-5 to TRBJ1-1, with D unclear. The CDR3 covers 15 residues. V lost 6 bases to trimming and J lost 1 base, with 15 bases between them. Germline values: CDR1 MNHEY, CDR2 SVGAGI.